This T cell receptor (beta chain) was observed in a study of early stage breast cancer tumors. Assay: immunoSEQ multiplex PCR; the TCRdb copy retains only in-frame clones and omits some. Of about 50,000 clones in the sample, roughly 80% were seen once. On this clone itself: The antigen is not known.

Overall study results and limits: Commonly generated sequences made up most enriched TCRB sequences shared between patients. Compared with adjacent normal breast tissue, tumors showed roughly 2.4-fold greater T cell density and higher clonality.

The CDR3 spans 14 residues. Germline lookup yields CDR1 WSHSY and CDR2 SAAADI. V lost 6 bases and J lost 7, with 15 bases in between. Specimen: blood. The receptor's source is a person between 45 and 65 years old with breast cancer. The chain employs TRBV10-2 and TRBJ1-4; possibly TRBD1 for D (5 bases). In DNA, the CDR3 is TGCGCCAGCAGCATGGACATTGGACCTGAAAAACTGTTTTTT. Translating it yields CASSMDIGPEKLFF.